This is a list of T cell receptor beta chains from one sample in a study of T-cell reconstitution after alpha-beta-depleted transplantation in children. TCRdb reprocessed the PCR reads with MiXCR, giving one entry per CDR3 protein. Of almost 500,000 distinct CDR3 sequences listed, under 15% are singletons. The sequences come from PBMCs from the stem cell graft donor, collected from the stem cell graft. The source is a human donor who donated a stem cell graft to a child with combined immunodeficiency. CDR3s include the opening cysteine and the closing phenylalanine or tryptophan. Fields, in order: clone size, J gene, D gene, V gene, CDR3 DNA, CDR3 protein. D genes are given only for firm matches. Clone size, where shown, is once, few, many, or a class for clones that have expanded.

many TRBJ2-3 TRBD2 TRBV7-3 TGTGCCAGCAGCTTAACTGGCGGGAGGGACACAGATACGCAGTATTTT CASSLTGGRDTDTQYF
few TRBJ1-5 . TRBV24-1 TGTGCCACCAGTGATTCGCAAACCGGGACACCATTTCCCCAGCATTTT CATSDSQTGTPFPQHF
few TRBJ2-1 . TRBV5-1 TGCGCCAGCAGCTCAAATTACAATGAGCAGTTCTTC CASSSNYNEQFF
few TRBJ2-1 . TRBV30 TGTGCCTGGACCTATAGCGGACATTCCTACAATGAGCAGTTCTTC CAWTYSGHSYNEQFF
few TRBJ1-5 . TRBV7-2 TGTGCCAGCAGCTCCGGTGGAGGGGTCAATCAGCCCCAGCATTTT CASSSGGGVNQPQHF
. TRBJ2-1 TRBD1 TRBV6-4 TGTGCCAGCAGTCCAACGGCCCAGCAGCAGGGGGATGAGCAGTTCTTC CASSPTAQQQGDEQFF
few TRBJ2-3 TRBD2 TRBV12-3/TRBV12-4 TGTGCCAGCAGCGCTAGCGGGGGAAACACAGATACGCAGTATTTT CASSASGGNTDTQYF
many TRBJ2-1 . TRBV11-2 TGTGCCAGCAGCTTACTACAAGGGGCCACTGAGCAGTTCTTC CASSLLQGATEQFF
many TRBJ2-3 . TRBV28 TGTGCCAGCAGTTTCAGACTCACAGATACGCAGTATTTT CASSFRLTDTQYF
few TRBJ2-1 . TRBV5-1 TGCGCCAGCACTGACGGCCGTAACAATGAGCAGTTCTTC CASTDGRNNEQFF
few TRBJ2-1 . TRBV12-3/TRBV12-4 TGTGCCAGCAGTTCTACTAGCCTCTCCTACAATGAGCAGTTCTTC CASSSTSLSYNEQFF
many TRBJ2-1 TRBD2 TRBV5-1 TGCGCCAGCAGTTTTCCTAGCGGGAGGGATAGCTCCTACAATGAGCAGTTCTTC CASSFPSGRDSSYNEQFF
few TRBJ2-7 . TRBV12-3/TRBV12-4 TGTGCCAGCAGTCCATCGTCGGCGGAGCAGTACTTC CASSPSSAEQYF
many TRBJ2-5 . TRBV20-1 TGCAGTGCTAGTCGTCGGTCCCAAGAGACCCAGTACTTC CSASRRSQETQYF
few TRBJ2-1 . TRBV18 TGTGCCAGCTCACCACGTCCGGGGTCCTACAATGAGCAGTTCTTC CASSPRPGSYNEQFF
few TRBJ1-1 . TRBV30 TGTGCCTGGTCCCCGGGAACTTTAATGGTTGACACTGAAGCTTTCTTT CAWSPGTLMVDTEAFF
many TRBJ2-2 TRBD1 TRBV12-3/TRBV12-4 TGTGCCAGCAGTCCGACCGGGACAGCGAACACCGGGGAGCTGTTTTTT CASSPTGTANTGELFF
. TRBJ2-5 TRBD1 TRBV6-1 TGTGCCAGCACGATGGACAGGCCGGGGAACGGGGAGACCCAGTACTTC CASTMDRPGNGETQYF
few TRBJ1-5 TRBD1 TRBV12-3/TRBV12-4 TGTGCCAGCAGACACTCCGGGACAGACGCTATGGAGCCCCAGCATTTT CASRHSGTDAMEPQHF
many TRBJ2-1 TRBD2 TRBV4-2 TGTGCCAGCAGCCAAAGCCTTACTGGACTAGCGGCATACAATGAGCAGTTCTTC CASSQSLTGLAAYNEQFF
. TRBJ2-1 TRBD1 TRBV12-3/TRBV12-4 TGTGCCAGCAGCCCCGGGACAGGGGTCGAGTTCTTC CASSPGTGVEFF
few TRBJ1-3 . TRBV29-1 TGCAGCGTTGAAGATCTGGCGGCGGTCTCTGGAAACACCATATATTTT CSVEDLAAVSGNTIYF
few TRBJ2-7 . TRBV6-5 TGTGCCAGCAGTTACTCTAGTGGGAACTACGAGCAGTACTTC CASSYSSGNYEQYF
many TRBJ2-7 . TRBV10-3 TGTGCCATCAGTGAGGCCCAGGGCTACGAGCAGTACTTC CAISEAQGYEQYF
few TRBJ2-1 . TRBV18 TGTGCCAGCTCACTTTCGACAGCGTACAATGAGCAGTTCTTC CASSLSTAYNEQFF
few TRBJ2-2 . TRBV30 TGTGCCTGGAACAGGGCAGTCGGGGAGCTGTTTTTT CAWNRAVGELFF
few TRBJ1-1 . TRBV5-1 TGCGCCAGCAGCTTGTCTTCGTGGAACACTGAAGCTTTCTTT CASSLSSWNTEAFF
few TRBJ1-1 . TRBV18 TGTGCCAGCTCACCACCTTGGTCCCGGAACACTGAAGCTTTCTTT CASSPPWSRNTEAFF
few TRBJ1-1 . TRBV29-1 TGCAGCGTGGTGTTGAACACTGAAGCTTTCTTT CSVVLNTEAFF
few TRBJ2-1 . TRBV11-1 TGTGCCAGCTCGATGGCAGGGGTCTACAATGAGCAGTTCTTC CASSMAGVYNEQFF
few TRBJ2-1 . TRBV7-3 TGTGCCAGCAGCTTAATTGCGGCAAACAATGAGCAGTTCTTC CASSLIAANNEQFF
. TRBJ2-2 TRBD2 TRBV11-3 TGTGCCAGCAGCTCCCTAGCGGGGGAGTCCACCGGGGAGCTGTTTTTT CASSSLAGESTGELFF
few TRBJ1-5 TRBD1 TRBV7-2 TGTGCCAGCAGCCTTCGGGACAGCCTCAATCAGCCCCAGCATTTT CASSLRDSLNQPQHF
many TRBJ2-1 . TRBV4-3 TGCGCCAGCAGCCAAGATATAGAAGCCTACAATGAGCAGTTCTTC CASSQDIEAYNEQFF
many TRBJ2-1 . TRBV10-3 TGTGCCATCAGCGAACTTAGCTCCTACAATGAGCAGTTCTTC CAISELSSYNEQFF
few TRBJ2-1 . TRBV4-1 TGCGCCAGCAGCCCCCGAGGGGGGAGGACGCTCTACAATGAGCAGTTCTTC CASSPRGGRTLYNEQFF
. TRBJ2-5 TRBD2 TRBV6-5 TGTGCCAGCAGTTACAGTTGGCCTAGCGGGAGTATAGGGGAGACCCAGTACTTC CASSYSWPSGSIGETQYF
. TRBJ1-2 TRBD1 TRBV12-3/TRBV12-4 TGTGCCAGCAGTCTCGATAGGACAGGGGCCCATGGCTACACCTTC CASSLDRTGAHGYTF
few TRBJ2-1 TRBD2 TRBV6-1 TGTGCCAGCAGTGCGGGGGGGCCGTTTTACAATGAGCAGTTCTTC CASSAGGPFYNEQFF
many TRBJ2-1 . TRBV6-2/TRBV6-3 TGTGCCACCTCGGGGGCCCGAGGGCCTAATGAGCAGTTCTTC CATSGARGPNEQFF
few TRBJ2-1 . TRBV19 TGTGCCAGTAGTATCCGGGAGCGGTACAATGAGCAGTTCTTC CASSIRERYNEQFF
few TRBJ2-1 TRBD2 TRBV30 TGTGCCTGGAGTGTACGTCAGGGTGCCAGCGGGAGTCGGGATGAGCAGTTCTTC CAWSVRQGASGSRDEQFF
. TRBJ2-6 TRBD1 TRBV18 TGTGCCAGCTCACCACCGGGGACAGGCCTCTCTGGGGCCAACGTCCTGACTTTC CASSPPGTGLSGANVLTF
many TRBJ1-1 . TRBV6-5 TGTGCCAGCAGTTTGGGGGCCAGGATGAACACTGAAGCTTTCTTT CASSLGARMNTEAFF
. TRBJ2-2 . TRBV4-3 TGCGCCAGCAGCCCGAGCCGGGGGGCGACCGGGGAGCTGTTTTTT CASSPSRGATGELFF
. TRBJ1-5 . TRBV3-1 TGTGCCAGCAGCCCCGGCGGGGGTACCAATCAGCCCCAGCATTTT CASSPGGGTNQPQHF
many TRBJ2-7 . TRBV7-9 TGCGCCAGCAGCTTGTTAGGACCCTACGAGCAGTACTTC CASSLLGPYEQYF